Shown below are 25 T cell receptor beta chains from a single sample sequenced in a study of metastatic and nonmetastatic thyroid tumors. Patients had received no treatment of any kind before thyroid surgery. MiXCR reprocessed the PCR reads for TCRdb. Of tens of thousands of clones listed, roughly 4% are singletons. Source material: blood. The receptors shown here come from a female donor with papillary thyroid cancer or a benign thyroid nodule (not recorded which). Some clones in this sample may be carry-over from other donors' samples.

This clone has a handful of counts. The chain has TRBV7-8 and TRBJ2-7, with 7 positions matching TRBD1. Losses at the gene ends were 6 bases for V and 13 bases for J; bases not matched to a gene: 18. This CDR3 has 14 residues. The germline V gene has CDR1 SGHVS and CDR2 FQNEAQ. The CDR3 loop is CASRPDDRVDEYYF. CDR3 sequence (DNA): TGTGCCAGCAGGCCCGATGACAGGGTTGACGAGTATTACTTC.

This clone has more than one count but fewer than ten. The rearrangement links TRBV11-1 to TRBJ1-3; no firm D call. This CDR3 region has 15 residues. CDR1 SGHAT and CDR2 FQDESV come from the germline V gene (reference sequence). V was trimmed by 1 base and J by 0 bases, leaving 7 bases between them. This CDR3 reads CASSLGRSSGNTIYF. The CDR3 nucleotides are TGTGCCAGCAGCTTAGGGCGGAGCTCTGGAAACACCATATATTTT.

This clone was seen repeatedly, ten times or more. The chain uses TRBV5-1 and TRBJ2-2; TRBD1 matches at 9 bases. Germline CDR1 reads SGHRS; CDR2 reads YFSETQ. The CDR3 length is 14 residues. After removal of 4 bases from V and 7 bases from J, the junction contained 5 bases not matched to a gene. In DNA, the CDR3 is TGCGCCAGCAGCCTACAGGGGGCAGTCGGGGAGCTGTTTTTT. This gives the protein CASSLQGAVGELFF.

This clone was found a few times. J is TRBJ2-2 and V is TRBV19; D not resolved. This CDR3 spans 12 amino acids. CDR1 and CDR2 from the germline V gene are LNHDA and SQIVND (reference sequence). The V and J ends lost 1 base and 7 bases respectively, with 4 bases between them. The CDR3 DNA reads TGTGCCAGTAGTATAGGTCTCGGGGAGCTGTTTTTT. Its protein is CASSIGLGELFF. The full variable domain, its missing parts supplied by reference TRBV19 and TRBJ2-2, is DGGITQSPKYLFRKEGQNVTLSCEQNLNHDAMYWYRQDPGQGLRLIYYSQIVNDFQKGDIAEGYSVSREKKESFPLTVTSAQKNPTAFYLCASSIGLGELFFGEGSRLTVL.

This clone was counted many times. This CDR3 reads CSALGRSTDTQYF. The CDR3 DNA is TGCAGTGCTCTCGGGAGGTCCACAGATACGCAGTATTTT. J is TRBJ2-3 and V is TRBV20-1, with 7 bases matching TRBD2. This CDR3 has 13 amino acids. J was trimmed by 2 bases and V by 5 bases; bases with no gene match: 4. Germline V CDR1 and CDR2: DFQATT, SNEGSKA (reference sequence).

This clone was seen a handful of times. At one end the junction does not follow the germline gene, possibly because of a read error. This chain connects TRBV25-1 to TRBJ2-1, with TRBD1 identical over 7 bases. The germline V gene has CDR1 MGHDK and CDR2 SYGVNS. This CDR3 comprises 14 residues. The CDR3 sequence is CASRATGPYNEQFF. CDR3 sequence (DNA): TGCGCCAGCAGGGCGACAGGGCCCTACAATGAGCAGTTCTTC.

This clone was found many times. One end of the junction is discordant with germline, which a read error may explain. This sample includes further DNA sequences coding for the same CDR3. V usage is TRBV20-1 and J usage is TRBJ2-7; no definite D call. The CDR3 runs 12 residues. The germline CDR1 and CDR2 sequences are DFQATT and SNEGSKA (reference sequence). The CDR3 region is CSAKVDFYEQYF. The CDR3 DNA follows: TGCAGTGCTAAGGTTGACTTCTACGAGCAGTATTTC.

The table lists this clone with many counts. This sequence joins TRBV19 and TRBJ2-5; perhaps TRBD2 as D (6 bases). Per the germline V gene, CDR1 is LNHDA and CDR2 is SQIVND (reference sequence). V dropped 1 base and J dropped 4 bases, with 13 bases sitting between them. The CDR3 consists of 15 residues. The chain's CDR3 is CASSIGARRAETQYF. In nucleotides, the CDR3 is TGTGCCAGTAGTATAGGAGCCAGGAGGGCAGAGACCCAGTACTTC.

This clone was detected many times. The chain uses TRBV29-1 and TRBJ1-2; 8 bases match TRBD1. V shed 6 bases, J shed 7 bases, and the junction held 7 bases outside the gene matches. This CDR3 comprises 12 residues. Germline-derived CDR1 and CDR2 are SQVTM and ANQGSEA. CDR3 amino acids: CSVYRGARGYTF. Written as DNA, the CDR3 is TGCAGCGTATACAGGGGGGCGCGTGGCTACACCTTC.

By share, this clone counts as medium-sized (0.01 to 0.1%). This rearrangement joins TRBV6-1 to TRBJ1-6; perhaps TRBD1 as D (6 bases). The CDR3 spans 17 residues. Trimming shortened V by 2 bases and J by 4 bases, and 15 bases separated the two germline ends. Germline V CDR1 and CDR2: MNHNS, SASEGT. The CDR3 spells CASSESLAGVYNSPLHF. The DNA for the CDR3 is TGTGCCAGCAGTGAAAGTTTGGCAGGGGTGTATAATTCACCCCTCCACTTT.

This clone was seen more than once but under ten times. The junction differs from germline at one of its ends, possibly a read error. The V gene is TRBV6-2 or TRBV6-3, the J gene TRBJ1-6; 7 bases line up with TRBD1. The CDR3 covers 14 residues. CDR1 is MNHEY, CDR2 SVGEGT, per germline. In nucleotides, the CDR3 is TGTGCCATCAGTCAGACAGGGCGGAATTCACCCCTCCACTTT. Amino acid sequence: CAISQTGRNSPLHF.

This clone was observed at least ten times. V gene TRBV6-1 combines with J gene TRBJ1-5; D remains ambiguous. Germline CDR1 is MNHNS and CDR2 is SASEGT. The CDR3 consists of 10 residues. V was shortened by 11 bases and J by 5 bases, with 7 bases between the two germline ends. CDR3 residues: CAPIYQPQHF. CDR3 sequence (DNA): TGTGCCCCCATCTATCAGCCCCAGCATTTT.

The genes are TRBV15 and TRBJ1-3; D not resolved. This CDR3 comprises 16 residues. Between the trimmed V and J ends, which lost 2 bases and 4 bases, there was a span of 15 bases. Germline CDR1 is LNHNV and CDR2 is YYDKDF (reference sequence). Written as DNA, the CDR3 is TGTGCCACCAGCAGATATACCGACTCGGAAGGAAACACCATATATTTT. Amino acid sequence: CATSRYTDSEGNTIYF. The whole variable domain, filled in from reference TRBV15 and TRBJ1-3, reads DAMVIQNPRYQVTQFGKPVTLSCSQTLNHNVMYWYQQKSSQAPKLLFHYYDKDFNNEADTPDNFQSRRPNTSFCFLDIRSPGLGDTAMYLCATSRYTDSEGNTIYFGEGSWLTVV.

This clone showed up just a few times. The chain employs TRBV19 and TRBJ1-1; D gene ambiguous. Germline CDR1 is LNHDA and CDR2 is SQIVND (reference sequence). The CDR3 totals 15 residues. V was shortened by 3 bases and J by 0 bases, with 11 bases between the two germline ends. CDR3 region: CASSMRMGLNTEAFF. For the CDR3, the DNA is TGTGCCAGTAGTATGAGAATGGGTTTGAACACTGAAGCTTTCTTT. The complete variable domain, with remaining parts taken from reference TRBV19 and TRBJ1-1, reads DGGITQSPKYLFRKEGQNVTLSCEQNLNHDAMYWYRQDPGQGLRLIYYSQIVNDFQKGDIAEGYSVSREKKESFPLTVTSAQKNPTAFYLCASSMRMGLNTEAFFGQGTRLTVV.

In this sample, this clone turned up a few times. The chain has TRBV6-2 or TRBV6-3 and TRBJ2-2; D ambiguous. CDR1 is MNHEY, CDR2 SVGEGT, per germline. CDR3 length: 13 amino acids. Trimming removed 6 bases at V and 4 bases at J, with 9 bases between. The DNA of the CDR3 is TGTGCCAGCAGCCTCGGAGCCACCGGGGAGCTGTTTTTT. It codes for CASSLGATGELFF.

This clone was picked up a small number of times. The J gene is TRBJ1-5, the V gene TRBV6-2 or TRBV6-3; D is ambiguous. Trimming left V 0 bases short and J 3 bases short, with 9 bases between. The CDR3 loop spans 15 amino acids. CDR1 is MNHEY, CDR2 SVGEGT, per germline. The CDR3 nucleotides read TGTGCCAGCAGTTACTCCCTCATAAACAATCAGCCCCAGCATTTT. Residues: CASSYSLINNQPQHF.

This clone was detected ten times or more. The rearrangement links TRBV11-2 to TRBJ2-3; TRBD2 matches 7 bases. From germline, CDR1 is SGHAT and CDR2 FQNNGV. CDR3 length: 14 residues. After removal of 1 base from V and 8 bases from J, the junction contained 6 bases not matched to a gene. The CDR3 loop is CASSLGGGPGTQYF. CDR3 coding DNA: TGTGCCAGCAGCTTAGGGGGAGGGCCTGGTACGCAGTATTTT.

This sequence joins TRBV28 and TRBJ2-1; 7 bases agree with TRBD2. V dropped 3 bases and J dropped 2; count of bases not matched to a gene: 13. Germline V lookup: CDR1 MDHEN, CDR2 SYDVKM. There are 18 residues in the CDR3. CDR3 amino acids: CASSFSGIERGTYNEQFF. CDR3 sequence (DNA): TGTGCCAGCAGTTTTTCCGGAATCGAGCGGGGCACCTACAATGAGCAGTTCTTC.

This clone was seen a handful of times. This chain uses TRBV28 with TRBJ2-7; D is undetermined. This CDR3 has 15 amino acids. Deletions cut 5 bases from V and 2 bases from J, with 16 bases between. Germline V gene sequence: CDR1 MDHEN, CDR2 SYDVKM. In DNA form, the CDR3 reads TGTGCCAGCAGTAAAGCCAGAGACCACACCTACGAGCAGTACTTC. Amino acid sequence: CASSKARDHTYEQYF.

This clone was detected many times. This chain links TRBV9 with TRBJ1-2, with TRBD1 identical over 8 bases. The V and J ends lost 3 bases and 8 bases, in that order; junction bases with no gene match: 12. Germline V gene lookup returns CDR1 SGDLS and CDR2 YYNGEE. The CDR3 sequence is 15 residues long. The CDR3 is CASSALPQGAEGYTF. Here the CDR3 DNA reads TGTGCCAGCAGCGCCCTCCCCCAGGGGGCAGAAGGCTACACCTTC. Full variable domain (remainder filled in from reference TRBV9 and TRBJ1-2): DSGVTQTPKHLITATGQRVTLRCSPRSGDLSVYWYQQSLDQGLQFLIQYYNGEERAKGNILERFSAQQFPDLHSELNLSSLELGDSALYFCASSALPQGAEGYTFGSGTRLTVV.

This chain links TRBV19 with TRBJ2-1; D not certain. V lost 3 bases and J 8 bases, leaving 14 bases between the germline ends. Germline V gene data show CDR1 as LNHDA and CDR2 as SQIVND (reference sequence). This CDR3 is 14 amino acids long. CDR3 amino acids: CASSMGTIMDEQFF. CDR3 nucleotides: TGTGCCAGTAGTATGGGCACTATCATGGATGAGCAGTTCTTC.

In its sample, this clone was seen a few times. The chain joins TRBV6-2 or TRBV6-3 to TRBJ2-5, with 12 nucleotides matching TRBD1. This CDR3 has 15 amino acids. V lost 6 bases and J lost 5; bases outside the gene matches: 7. Germline CDR1 and CDR2: MNHEY and SVGEGT. CDR3 in amino acids: CASRYGTGGAETQYF. The CDR3 region has the DNA TGTGCCAGCAGATACGGGACAGGGGGCGCCGAGACCCAGTACTTC.

The chain carries TRBV7-9 and TRBJ1-6, with 7 bases identical to TRBD1. Germline loops: CDR1 SEHNR, CDR2 FQNEAQ (reference sequence). V trimming: 1 base; J trimming: 11 bases; junction bases outside the gene matches: 8. CDR3 length: 15 amino acids. The CDR3 coding sequence is TGTGCCAGCAGCTTAGGGACAGGCGCAAATGCACCCCTCCACTTT. It specifies CASSLGTGANAPLHF. The complete variable domain, with remaining parts taken from reference TRBV7-9 and TRBJ1-6, reads DTGVSQNPRHKITKRGQNVTFRCDPISEHNRLYWYRQTLGQGPEFLTYFQNEAQLEKSRLLSDRFSAERPKGSFSTLEIQRTEQGDSAMYLCASSLGTGANAPLHFGNGTRLTVT.

This clone is judged medium-sized. The chain has TRBV24-1 and TRBJ2-2, with D perhaps TRBD1 or TRBD2 (6 bases each). V was clipped by 8 bases and J by 5 bases, with 17 bases between them. Germline assignment: CDR1 KGHDR and CDR2 SFDVKD. There are 15 residues in the CDR3. The CDR3: CATKWIGGRTGELFF. CDR3 nucleotide sequence: TGTGCCACCAAATGGATTGGGGGGCGGACCGGGGAGCTGTTTTTT.

This clone has a count of ten or more. The chain couples TRBV12-3 or TRBV12-4 to TRBJ1-3; no definite D call. The CDR3 has 14 amino acids. V was pared by 2 bases and J by 4 bases, with 9 bases between. The CDR3 is CASSLSRKGNTIYF. In nucleotides, the CDR3 is TGTGCCAGCAGTTTAAGTAGGAAGGGAAACACCATATATTTT.